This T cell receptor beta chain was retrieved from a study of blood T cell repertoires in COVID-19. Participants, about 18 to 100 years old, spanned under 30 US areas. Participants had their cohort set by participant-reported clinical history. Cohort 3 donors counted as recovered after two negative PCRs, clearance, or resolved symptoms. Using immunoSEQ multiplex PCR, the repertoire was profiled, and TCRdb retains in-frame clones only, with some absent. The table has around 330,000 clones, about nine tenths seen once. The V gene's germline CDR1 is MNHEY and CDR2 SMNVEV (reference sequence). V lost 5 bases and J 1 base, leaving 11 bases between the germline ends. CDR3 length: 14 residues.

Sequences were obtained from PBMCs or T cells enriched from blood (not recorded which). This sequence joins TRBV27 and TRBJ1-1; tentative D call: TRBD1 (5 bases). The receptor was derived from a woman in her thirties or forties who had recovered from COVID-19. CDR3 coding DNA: TGTGCCAGCAGTCTCACTCAGGGGAACACTGAAGCTTTCTTT. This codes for CASSLTQGNTEAFF.